This is a list of T cell receptor beta chains from one sample in a study of blood T cell repertoires in COVID-19. Data came from immunoSEQ multiplex PCR; TCRdb stores just in-frame clones and leaves some out. The sample shows 130,000 to 150,000 clones, roughly 80% of them seen only once. The sequencing input was peripheral blood. Receptors originate from a woman aged 80 or over in a cohort sampled during active or convalescent COVID-19. Each CDR3 is given with its conserved first and last residue. A D gene is named only where the DNA matches it firmly. Not all rows give a size; the values are once, few, many and, for expanded clones, a class.

clone size,J gene,D gene,V gene,CDR3 DNA,CDR3 protein
-,TRBJ2-3,-,TRBV27,TGTGCCAGCAGTTTATCGCCCGCAGGGTCAGATACGCAGTATTTT,CASSLSPAGSDTQYF
-,TRBJ2-3,TRBD1,TRBV10-3,TGTGCCATCAGCCGGGACAGGGGCACAGATACGCAGTATTTT,CAISRDRGTDTQYF
-,TRBJ2-7,-,TRBV30,TGTGCCTGGAGTGCCACCTACGAGCAGTACTTC,CAWSATYEQYF
-,TRBJ1-3,-,TRBV5-1,TGCGCCAGCAGCCTTGGACAGCCCTCTGGAAACACCATATATTTT,CASSLGQPSGNTIYF
few,TRBJ1-2,TRBD1,TRBV7-9,TGTGCCAGCACGCTCATCCAGGGGGATGGCTACACCTTC,CASTLIQGDGYTF
-,TRBJ1-2,-,TRBV6-5,TGTGCCAGCAGCCTCGCGGGACGCGGGGGCTATGGCTACACCTTC,CASSLAGRGGYGYTF
-,TRBJ2-1,TRBD2,TRBV12-5,TGTGCTAGTGGTTTGGCACCGAAACCTACGACGACTAGCGGGGACTACAATGAGCAGTTCTTC,CASGLAPKPTTTSGDYNEQFF
-,TRBJ1-5,TRBD1,TRBV19,TGTGCCAGTAGTACAGGACAGGGTGGGCCCAGCAGCAATCAGCCCCAGCATTTT,CASSTGQGGPSSNQPQHF
-,TRBJ1-2,TRBD1,TRBV30,TGTGCCTGGAACACAGGGGGGACCCTCTATGGCTACACCTTC,CAWNTGGTLYGYTF
few,TRBJ1-2,TRBD1,TRBV6-2/TRBV6-3,TGTGCCAGCAGTTACTCGGGGACAGCCTATGGCTACACCTTC,CASSYSGTAYGYTF
once,TRBJ2-5,-,TRBV7-3,TGTGCCAGCAGCCTAGTGGGAGAGACCCAGTACTTC,CASSLVGETQYF
-,TRBJ1-2,TRBD1,TRBV19,TGTGCCAGTAGTACCAAAGGGGGCCCTAACTATGGCTACACCTTC,CASSTKGGPNYGYTF
-,TRBJ2-7,TRBD2,TRBV3-1/TRBV3-2,TGTGCCAGCAGCGACGGGGGGGGGAACGAGCAGTACTTC,CASSDGGGNEQYF
-,TRBJ2-7,TRBD1,TRBV3-1/TRBV3-2,TGTGCCAGCAACATGGGACAGAGGTCCTACGAGCAGTACTTC,CASNMGQRSYEQYF
once,TRBJ1-2,-,TRBV6-5,TGTGCCAGCAGTTATGGACTCTCGTCCCTCTATGGCTACACCTTC,CASSYGLSSLYGYTF
-,TRBJ2-2,-,TRBV6-5,TGTGCCAGCCAGAGACACGACACCGGGGAGCTGTTTTTT,CASQRHDTGELFF
-,TRBJ2-2,-,TRBV7-2,TGTGCCAGCAGCTTAAGTTTCGGCGGGGAGCTGTTTTTT,CASSLSFGGELFF
-,TRBJ2-5,-,TRBV5-1,TGCGCCAGCAGTTGGGACAAACCCCAAGAGACCCAGTACTTC,CASSWDKPQETQYF
-,TRBJ2-2,-,TRBV5-1,TGCGCCAGCAGACGGGGGTTGGGCACCGGGGAGCTGTTTTTT,CASRRGLGTGELFF
-,TRBJ1-3,-,TRBV5-1,TGCGCCAGCAGCTTGGATCCAGGGGGAAACACCATATATTTT,CASSLDPGGNTIYF
once,TRBJ2-7,-,TRBV6-6,TGTGCCAGCAGTTCAGGGGAAGAGCAGTACTTC,CASSSGEEQYF
-,TRBJ2-3,-,TRBV24-1,TGTGCCACCAGTTCGCTAGCGACAGATACGCAGTATTTT,CATSSLATDTQYF
-,TRBJ1-1,-,TRBV2,TGTGCCAGCAGTGTCACATCTGTCACTGAAGCTTTCTTT,CASSVTSVTEAFF
-,TRBJ2-3,TRBD2,TRBV5-4,TGTGCCAGCAGCGCGGGGGGCCAGACAGATACGCAGTATTTT,CASSAGGQTDTQYF
-,TRBJ1-2,TRBD1,TRBV28,TGTGCCAGTAAAAGACAGGGTGCTTATGGCTACACCTTC,CASKRQGAYGYTF
-,TRBJ1-1,TRBD1,TRBV6-6,TGTGCCAGCAGATTCGGGGACAGGGTTGGCGGCACTGAAGCTTTCTTT,CASRFGDRVGGTEAFF
-,TRBJ2-1,TRBD2,TRBV2,TGTGCCAGCACTGGAGCGGGGGGTCCATTTAATGAGCAGTTCTTC,CASTGAGGPFNEQFF
-,TRBJ2-2,-,TRBV4-3,TGCGCCAGCAGCCCCCTCCCCCAGGGTCCGAACACCGGGGAGCTGTTTTTT,CASSPLPQGPNTGELFF
-,TRBJ2-3,TRBD1,TRBV5-4,TGTGCCAGCAGCTTGGTGGGACAGGGGGCAGATACGCAGTATTTT,CASSLVGQGADTQYF
-,TRBJ1-6,TRBD1,TRBV6-5,TGTGCCAGCAGTTACGGGACAGGGATTAATTCACCCCTCCACTTT,CASSYGTGINSPLHF
-,TRBJ2-1,TRBD2,TRBV7-3,TGTGCCAGCAGCCTTACTAGCGGGGGGGCCTGGCAATCCAATGAGCAGTTCTTC,CASSLTSGGAWQSNEQFF
once,TRBJ1-2,-,TRBV6-5,TGTGCCAGCAGCACCCCGGGCAGGGTCGTGGGTGGCTACACCTTC,CASSTPGRVVGGYTF
-,TRBJ2-5,-,TRBV25-1,TGTGCCAGCCATACAGCAATCCAAGAGACCCAGTACTTC,CASHTAIQETQYF
-,TRBJ1-2,TRBD1,TRBV19,TGTGCCAGTAGTGTACAGGGGGCGAATCGTGGCTACACCTTC,CASSVQGANRGYTF
-,TRBJ1-1,TRBD1,TRBV30,TGTGCCTGGACGGGACAGGGGAGTCTGAACACTGAAGCTTTCTTT,CAWTGQGSLNTEAFF
-,TRBJ2-7,TRBD2,TRBV10-2,TGCGCCAGCAGGGACAGATGGGGGACTAGCGAGAGAGTGGAGCAGTACTTC,CASRDRWGTSERVEQYF
once,TRBJ2-6,-,TRBV5-1,TGCGCCAGCAGCTTCCCAGGAATGATCTCTGGGGCCAACGTCCTGACTTTC,CASSFPGMISGANVLTF